This T cell receptor beta chain emerged from a study of T cells after yellow fever vaccination. About the research overall: Each low-cell-number fraction was prepared by means of SMART-Seq v4 Ultra Low Input.

This CDR3 contains 13 residues. V dropped 4 bases and J dropped 6 bases, with 12 bases sitting between them. Germline V gene sequence: CDR1 SGHKS, CDR2 YYEKEE (reference sequence). As TCR cDNA was made by 5'RACE template switching, a universal primer site and UMIs were added. TCRdb itself ran the 5' RACE reads through MiXCR, one entry per CDR3 protein. The sample holds about 360,000 distinct CDR3 sequences; 6% to 8% are singletons and the top ten take about 15%. The input for sequencing was PBMCs, taken 5 days after the yellow fever booster vaccination. The gene calls are TRBV5-5 and TRBJ2-3; D tentatively reads TRBD1 or TRBD2 (5 bases each). The receptor was derived from a man aged 25-40 years who received the YFV17D yellow fever vaccine. The CDR3 bases are TGTGCCAGCAGCCCCGGGGACCAGGATACGCAGTATTTT. Its protein product is CASSPGDQDTQYF. The full variable domain, in which reference TRBV5-5 and TRBJ2-3 provide the parts outside the CDR3, is DAGVTQSPTHLIKTRGQQVTLRCSPISGHKSVSWYQQVLGQGPQFIFQYYEKEERGRGNFPDRFSARQFPNYSSELNVNALLLGDSALYLCASSPGDQDTQYFGPGTRLTVL.